This T cell receptor beta chain was identified in a study of technical replicates of blood from a few donors. The CDR3 spans 13 residues. The germline CDR1 and CDR2 sequences are MGHRA and YSYEKL. Trimming shortened V by 3 bases and J by 2 bases, and 5 bases separated the two germline ends. This table comes from immunoSEQ multiplex PCR, and its TCRdb copy is limited to in-frame clones, with some not included. The sample records about 88,000 clones, under 95% being singletons. This TCR was recovered from a human donor in good health. The chain employs TRBV4-1 and TRBJ1-5; unclear D gene. The source material was T cells isolated from PBMCs. This chain's CDR3 is CASSQRGNQPQHF. The CDR3 DNA reads as TGCGCCAGCAGCCAGAGAGGCAATCAGCCCCAGCATTTT.